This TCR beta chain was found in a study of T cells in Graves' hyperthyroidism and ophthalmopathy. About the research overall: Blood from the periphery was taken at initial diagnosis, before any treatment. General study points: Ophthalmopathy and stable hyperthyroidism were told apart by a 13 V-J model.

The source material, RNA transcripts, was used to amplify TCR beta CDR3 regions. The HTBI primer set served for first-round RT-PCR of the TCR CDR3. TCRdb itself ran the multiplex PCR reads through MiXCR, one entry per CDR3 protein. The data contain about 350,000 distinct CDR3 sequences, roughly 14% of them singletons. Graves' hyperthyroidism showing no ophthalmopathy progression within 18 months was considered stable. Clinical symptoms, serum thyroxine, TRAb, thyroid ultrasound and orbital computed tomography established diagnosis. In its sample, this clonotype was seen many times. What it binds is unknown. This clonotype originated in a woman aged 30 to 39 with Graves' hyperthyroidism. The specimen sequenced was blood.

CDR3 sequence: CASSLKGAGNEQFF. The CDR3 DNA reads as TGTGCCAGCAGCTTAAAGGGGGCAGGGAATGAGCAGTTCTTC. The chain is built from TRBV7-9 and TRBJ2-1; 7 nucleotides match TRBD1. The CDR3 spans 14 residues. V lost 2 bases and J lost 7; bases outside the gene matches: 5. CDR1 is SEHNR, CDR2 FQNEAQ, per germline (reference sequence).